This entry describes one T cell receptor beta chain. This sample is part of a study of read filtering for tumor transcriptome and immune sequencing. Germline V CDR1 and CDR2: SNHLY, FYNNEI. Deletions cut 2 bases from V and 12 bases from J, with 16 bases between. The CDR3 is 14 residues long. Molecular barcoded adaptors covering alpha/delta and beta/gamma chains were used on roughly 400 ng RNA. MiXCR was run by TCRdb on the reads, yielding one entry per CDR3 protein. The sample yields about 62,000 distinct CDR3 sequences, approximately 18% seen once. This chain connects TRBV2 to TRBJ1-4; TRBD1 might be the D (5 bases). The origin of this receptor is a donor at least 40 years old with multiple myeloma. The sequencing sample was made of a population of CD138-negative cells sorted from bone marrow. The CDR3 region is CASSEKLLGEELFF. The CDR3 nucleotides read TGTGCCAGCAGTGAAAAGTTGTTAGGGGAGGAACTGTTTTTT.